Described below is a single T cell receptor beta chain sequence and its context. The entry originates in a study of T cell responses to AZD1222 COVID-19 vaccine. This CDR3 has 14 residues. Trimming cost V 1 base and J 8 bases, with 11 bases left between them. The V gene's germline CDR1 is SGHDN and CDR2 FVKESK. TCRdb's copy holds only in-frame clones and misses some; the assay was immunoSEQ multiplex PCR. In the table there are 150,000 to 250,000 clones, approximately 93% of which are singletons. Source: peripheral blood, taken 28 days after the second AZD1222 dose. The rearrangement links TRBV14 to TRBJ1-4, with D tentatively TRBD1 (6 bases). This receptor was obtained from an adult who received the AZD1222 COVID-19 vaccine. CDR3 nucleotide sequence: TGTGCCAGCAGCCAAGGGACAGCCGGGGAAAAACTGTTTTTT. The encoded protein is CASSQGTAGEKLFF.